This T cell receptor beta chain was identified in a study of shared clonotypes between healthy human individuals. Losses at the gene ends were 1 base for V and 2 bases for J; bases not matched to a gene: 6. Germline CDR1 reads SQVTM; CDR2 reads ANQGSEA. The CDR3 consists of 15 residues. A remark on this clone: Its antigen is as yet unknown.

Study outcomes and limitations: Rarefaction showed sorted-subset sequencing was incomplete despite large depth.

Researchers partitioned CD4+ cells into CD45RA+ naive and CD45RA-negative memory subsets. The assay was immunoSEQ multiplex PCR, and TCRdb's table has in-frame clones only and misses some. Of roughly 2,300,000 clones in the sample, approximately 90% were seen once. Material for sequencing was naive CD4+ T cells from PBMCs. Subset denoted: CD45RA+ positively selected. The rearrangement uses TRBV29-1 and TRBJ1-1, with TRBD1 identical over 8 bases. This TCR derives from a man aged 18 to 30 in good health. Some clones in this sample may be carry-over from other donors' samples. The CDR3 sequence: CSVEGTGGKNTEAFF. DNA for the CDR3: TGCAGCGTTGAAGGCACAGGGGGGAAAAACACTGAAGCTTTCTTT.